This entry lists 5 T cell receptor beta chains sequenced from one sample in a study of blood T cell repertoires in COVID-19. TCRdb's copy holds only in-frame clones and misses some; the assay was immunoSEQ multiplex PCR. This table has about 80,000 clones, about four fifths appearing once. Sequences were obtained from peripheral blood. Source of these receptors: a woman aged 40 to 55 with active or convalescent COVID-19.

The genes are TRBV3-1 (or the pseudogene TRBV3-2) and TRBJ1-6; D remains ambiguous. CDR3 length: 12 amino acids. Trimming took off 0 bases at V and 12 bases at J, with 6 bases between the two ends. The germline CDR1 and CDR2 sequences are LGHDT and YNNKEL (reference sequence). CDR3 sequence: CASSQELGPLHF. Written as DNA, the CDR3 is TGTGCCAGCAGCCAAGAACTAGGACCCCTCCACTTT.

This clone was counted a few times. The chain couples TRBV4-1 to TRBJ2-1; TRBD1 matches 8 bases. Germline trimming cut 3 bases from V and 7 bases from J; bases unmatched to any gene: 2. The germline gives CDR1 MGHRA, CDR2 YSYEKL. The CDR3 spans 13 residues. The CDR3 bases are TGCGCCAGCAGCCAGTACAGGGGGAATGAGCAGTTCTTC. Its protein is CASSQYRGNEQFF.

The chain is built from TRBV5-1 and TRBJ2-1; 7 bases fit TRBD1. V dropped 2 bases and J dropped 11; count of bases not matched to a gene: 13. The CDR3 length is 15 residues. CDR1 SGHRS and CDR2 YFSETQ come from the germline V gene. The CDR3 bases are TGCGCCAGCAGCTTCACCCCGGACAGGTCGGATAAGCAGTTCTTC. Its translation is CASSFTPDRSDKQFF.

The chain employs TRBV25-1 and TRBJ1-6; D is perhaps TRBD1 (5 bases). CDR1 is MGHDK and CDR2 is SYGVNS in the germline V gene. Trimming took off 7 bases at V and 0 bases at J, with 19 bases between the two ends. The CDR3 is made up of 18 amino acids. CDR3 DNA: TGTGCCAGCATATGGGTCAGGGCCTACAGCTCCTATAATTCACCCCTCCACTTT. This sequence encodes CASIWVRAYSSYNSPLHF.

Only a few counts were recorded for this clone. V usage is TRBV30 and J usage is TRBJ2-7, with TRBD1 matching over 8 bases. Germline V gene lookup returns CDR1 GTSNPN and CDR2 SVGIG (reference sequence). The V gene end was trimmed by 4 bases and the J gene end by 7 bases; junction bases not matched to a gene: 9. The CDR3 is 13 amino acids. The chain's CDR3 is CAWTHQGAWEQYF. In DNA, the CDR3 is TGTGCCTGGACCCACCAGGGGGCCTGGGAGCAGTACTTC.